The clone carrying this TCR beta chain was counted only a few times. The target antigen is unknown. Primers used in a second PCR of about 7 to 11 cycles were a sample-barcoded 5' primer and a J-beta primer mix. TCRdb used MiXCR to reprocess the 5' RACE reads, holding one entry per CDR3 protein. The sample records 1.5 million to 2 million distinct CDR3 sequences, roughly 43% being singletons. This record comes from a study of blood T cells in healthy people across ages. The CDR3 is made up of 15 amino acids. Germline V gives CDR1 SGHRS, CDR2 YFSETQ. V dropped 4 bases and J dropped 5; count of bases not matched to a gene: 9. Study results and caveats: Higher naive T cell percentage went strongly together with higher TCR beta diversity. Since the PBMCs were unsorted, naive and antigen-experienced cells could not be conclusively compared. When set beside aged donors, long-lived donors presented more naive CD4+ cells and higher diversity. There was no known CMV status for donors, so expanded clonotype changes were possibly confounded.

Sequences were obtained from blood. The sequence derives from a human donor in good health. V is TRBV5-1 and J is TRBJ2-3, with 8 bases matching TRBD1. The CDR3 DNA sequence: TGCGCCAGCAGCCGAAGGAGACAGGGGATAGATACGCAGTATTTT. As protein: CASSRRRQGIDTQYF.